Each of the 14 T cell receptor beta chains below was sequenced from the same sample in a study of Graves' ophthalmopathy and Graves' hyperthyroidism. From RNA, the CDR3 regions of TCR beta chains were amplified and sequenced. HTBI primers were used in a first-round RT-PCR, which preceded a second-round multiplex PCR. TCRdb independently ran MiXCR on the multiplex PCR reads; one entry per CDR3 protein. Of 580,000 or so distinct CDR3 sequences in the sample, under 40% were seen once. The sequencing input was peripheral blood or thyroid tissue (not recorded which). Receptor source: an adult man with Graves' hyperthyroidism.

V usage is TRBV29-1 and J usage is TRBJ2-7, with a possible D match to TRBD1 (6 bases). Germline assignment: CDR1 SQVTM and CDR2 ANQGSEA. The CDR3 extends over 16 amino acids. V lost 4 bases and J lost 0, with 19 bases in between. In nucleotides, the CDR3 is TGCAGCGTTGTGGACGAAACAGGGTACACCTCCTACGAGCAGTACTTC. It translates to CSVVDETGYTSYEQYF.

This clonotype was found many times. The chain links TRBV14 to TRBJ2-7; TRBD1 matches at 9 bases. Germline V CDR1 and CDR2: SGHDN, FVKESK. The CDR3 covers 13 residues. Unmatched junction bases numbered 4, after V lost 4 bases and J lost 6 bases. The CDR3 loop is CASSPMTGGEQYF. In DNA form, the CDR3 reads TGTGCCAGCAGCCCTATGACAGGGGGCGAGCAGTACTTC.

The rearrangement uses TRBV2 and TRBJ2-5; 9 positions agree with TRBD1. Germline V gives CDR1 SNHLY, CDR2 FYNNEI. V gave up 6 bases and J gave up 0 bases; unmatched junction bases: 8. The CDR3 loop spans 16 amino acids. The CDR3 nucleotides read TGTGCCAGCAGACCCGGGACAGGGCCGTACCAAGAGACCCAGTACTTC. Protein sequence: CASRPGTGPYQETQYF.

The chain employs TRBV20-1 and TRBJ2-1, with D possibly being TRBD2 (5 bases). The germline V gene encodes CDR1 DFQATT and CDR2 SNEGSKA (reference sequence). The CDR3 is 14 residues long. V was clipped by 2 bases and J by 5 bases, with 13 bases between them. DNA for the CDR3: TGCAGTGCTAGAACTACGGGGTCCGACAATGAGCAGTTCTTC. It codes for CSARTTGSDNEQFF.

This chain links TRBV29-1 with TRBJ2-5; 7 nucleotides match TRBD2. This CDR3 has 13 amino acids. Germline CDR1 and CDR2: SQVTM and ANQGSEA. Trimming cost V 8 bases and J 1 base; bases outside gene matches: 7. The CDR3 reads CSLMTSPQETQYF. The CDR3 DNA is TGCAGCTTAATGACTAGCCCCCAAGAGACCCAGTACTTC.

At least ten counts were recorded for this clonotype. The chain employs TRBV10-3 and TRBJ1-2, with 7 bases lining up with TRBD1. Unmatched junction bases numbered 4, after V lost 3 bases and J lost 3 bases. CDR3 size: 14 residues. Germline CDR1 is ENHRY and CDR2 is SYGVKD. In nucleotides, the CDR3 is TGTGCCATCAGTGATCTGGGACAGCACTATGGCTACACCTTC. This sequence encodes CAISDLGQHYGYTF.

Turning to this clonotype: A junction end diverges from the germline sequence, so it may reflect a read error. The chain uses TRBV5-1 and TRBJ2-7; 9 bases map to TRBD1. Germline-derived CDR1 and CDR2 are SGHRS and YFSETQ. CDR3 length: 15 residues. The CDR3 DNA sequence: TGTGCCAGCAGCTTGATGGGACAGGGCTCCTACGAGCAGTACTTC. This translates into CASSLMGQGSYEQYF.

This clonotype was recorded many times. J is TRBJ1-1 and V is TRBV2, with 8 bases that match TRBD1. This CDR3 has 13 residues. V trimming: 10 bases; J trimming: 0 bases; junction bases outside the gene matches: 4. CDR1 SNHLY and CDR2 FYNNEI come from the germline V gene. DNA for the CDR3: TGTGCCAATTCGGACAGGGTGAACACTGAAGCTTTCTTT. Its protein is CANSDRVNTEAFF.

This clonotype was observed a few times. The CDR3 is CASSRTGYEKLFF. Here the CDR3 DNA reads TGTGCCAGCAGCAGGACAGGTTACGAAAAACTGTTTTTT. The J gene is TRBJ1-4, the V gene TRBV7-9; 7 bases fit TRBD1. V gave up 5 bases and J gave up 8 bases; unmatched junction bases: 5. This CDR3 comprises 13 residues. Germline V CDR1 and CDR2: SEHNR, FQNEAQ (reference sequence). The entire variable domain, with the rest obtained from reference TRBV7-9 and TRBJ1-4, is as follows: DTGVSQNPRHKITKRGQNVTFRCDPISEHNRLYWYRQTLGQGPEFLTYFQNEAQLEKSRLLSDRFSAERPKGSFSTLEIQRTEQGDSAMYLCASSRTGYEKLFFGSGTQLSVL.

This clonotype has a count of ten or more. The rearrangement links TRBV12-3 or TRBV12-4 to TRBJ1-2; the match to TRBD1 covers 7 bases. This CDR3 is 13 amino acids long. The ends lost 5 bases at V and 3 bases at J; junction bases unmatched: 3. DNA of the CDR3: TGTGCCAGCAGTGCTGACAGGGACTATGGCTACACCTTC. It encodes CASSADRDYGYTF.

V gene TRBV6-6 combines with J gene TRBJ2-5, with 10 bases fitting TRBD1. This CDR3 is 18 amino acids long. Germline-derived CDR1 and CDR2 are MNHNY and SVGAGI (reference sequence). Trimming cost V 2 bases and J 0 bases; bases outside gene matches: 9. CDR3: CASSYPIWTGGYQETQYF. The CDR3 DNA reads TGTGCCAGCAGTTACCCAATCTGGACAGGGGGGTACCAAGAGACCCAGTACTTC.

This clonotype was counted many times. The rearrangement joins TRBV9 to TRBJ2-5, with 8 bases aligning to TRBD1. There are 13 residues in the CDR3. Germline V gene sequence: CDR1 SGDLS, CDR2 YYNGEE. V lost 3 bases to trimming and J lost 3 bases; unmatched junction nucleotides: 1. The CDR3 region has the DNA TGTGCCAGCAGCGCGACAGGGGAAGAGACCCAGTACTTC. It translates to CASSATGEETQYF. The variable domain in full, with the rest retrieved from reference TRBV9 and TRBJ2-5, is DSGVTQTPKHLITATGQRVTLRCSPRSGDLSVYWYQQSLDQGLQFLIQYYNGEERAKGNILERFSAQQFPDLHSELNLSSLELGDSALYFCASSATGEETQYFGPGTRLLVL.

This clonotype was picked up a small number of times. The chain is built from TRBV7-2 and TRBJ2-2; TRBD2 aligns across 8 bases. Germline V CDR1 and CDR2: SGHTA, FQGNSA. The CDR3 contains 19 residues. V lost 5 bases and J lost 6; bases outside the gene matches: 20. CDR3 protein: CASSPAPLAGIREAGELFF. The CDR3 DNA is TGTGCCAGCAGCCCGGCCCCGTTAGCGGGAATCCGTGAGGCCGGGGAGCTGTTTTTT.

A few counts support this clonotype. The rearrangement links TRBV9 to TRBJ1-2; D ambiguous. The V end lost 5 bases, the J end lost 6 bases, and 17 bases lay between the germline ends. Looked up from germline, CDR1 is SGDLS and CDR2 is YYNGEE. This CDR3 has 14 amino acids. CDR3 amino acids: CASRDTWGGDGYTF. CDR3 coding DNA: TGTGCCAGCAGAGATACATGGGGTGGTGATGGCTACACCTTC.